The clone carrying this T cell receptor beta chain has just a few counts. Included in the TCR beta cDNA libraries were unique molecular identifiers. MiXCR, run by TCRdb on the PCR reads, gives a single entry per CDR3 protein. The table lists about 160,000 distinct CDR3 sequences, 35% to 40% of them singletons. The V gene's germline CDR1 is SGHVS and CDR2 FQNEAQ. Trimming removed 1 base from V and 5 bases from J, with 7 bases in between. This CDR3 has 13 amino acids. The entry originates in a study of post-analysis software for immune sequencing data. The gene calls are TRBV7-8 and TRBJ2-3; the D is unclear. This specimen was blood, taken after autologous hematopoietic stem cell transplantation. The TCR was taken from a girl aged 10 to 17 with multiple sclerosis. The CDR3 sequence: CASSLGRQDTQYF. DNA of the CDR3: TGTGCCAGCAGCTTAGGACGGCAAGATACGCAGTATTTT.